This TCR beta chain was sequenced for a study of blood T cell repertoires in COVID-19. CDR3 length equals 17 residues. With 2 bases clipped from V and 3 bases from J, the junction kept 11 bases outside the gene matches. Per the germline V gene, CDR1 is LGHDT and CDR2 is YNNKEL (reference sequence). The repertoire was sequenced with immunoSEQ multiplex PCR; TCRdb's copy has only in-frame clones and lacks some. Among roughly 430,000 clones listed, 70% to 90% were seen once. The V gene is TRBV3-1 (or the pseudogene TRBV3-2), the J gene TRBJ2-7; 9 bases are shared with TRBD2. The source of this sequence is a woman between 18 and 29 years old who had been exposed to COVID-19. Sequencing was carried out using PBMCs or T cells enriched from blood (not recorded which). The CDR3 loop is CASSQRTSEWRVYEQYF. The CDR3 nucleotides read TGTGCCAGCAGCCAAAGGACTAGCGAGTGGAGGGTCTACGAGCAGTACTTC.